This T cell receptor (beta chain) was recovered during a study of PD-L1 blockade in urothelial cancer. Across the study: Of prior chemotherapy regimens, patients had received between 0 and 3.

The V end was cut by 6 bases, the J end by 4 bases, with 12 bases between. This CDR3 region has 13 residues. Per the germline V gene, CDR1 is SGHRS and CDR2 is YFSETQ. Synthetic TCR analog templates were spiked into each PCR. Sequenced by immunoSEQ multiplex PCR; TCRdb stores in-frame clones only, minus some. The sample shows roughly 130,000 clones, 65% to 85% of them seen only once. With respect to this clone: Its antigen is still unknown.

General study findings and limits: Below-median pretreatment blood TCR clonality predicted better survival. When measured at 3 weeks, tumor-associated blood clones expanded more in durable-benefit patients.

The time point is: pretreatment peripheral blood. This sequence was found in a man aged 45-65 years with urothelial cancer. The sample here was PBMCs, taken around atezolizumab (anti-PD-L1) treatment. This chain connects TRBV5-1 to TRBJ2-3, with D possibly being TRBD2 (5 bases). CDR3 in amino acids: CASNLLASDTQYF. The CDR3 nucleotides read TGCGCCAGCAACCTCCTAGCCTCAGATACGCAGTATTTT.